The following is a T cell receptor beta chain sequence with its context. This entry is derived from a study of blood T cell repertoires in COVID-19. About the study: Material from acute and convalescent COVID-19 was sourced from the United States, Italy and Spain.

Here immunoSEQ multiplex PCR was the method, and the copy in TCRdb shows in-frame clones only, minus some. The sample has about 220,000 clones, about nine tenths seen once; the top ten hold roughly 2.8%. From germline, CDR1 is LNHDA and CDR2 SQIVND (reference sequence). The V segment lost 4 bases and the J segment 2 bases; nucleotides outside the gene matches: 9. This CDR3 has 16 residues. This TCR derives from a woman in her 30s who had recovered from COVID-19. J is TRBJ2-3 and V is TRBV19; 7 nucleotides align to TRBD1. Sequenced input: PBMCs or T cells enriched from blood (not recorded which). CDR3 in amino acids: CASSSRQGIITDTQYF. As DNA, the CDR3 is TGTGCCAGTAGTAGCCGACAGGGTATCATCACAGATACGCAGTATTTT. Full variable domain (rest looked up from reference TRBV19 and TRBJ2-3): DGGITQSPKYLFRKEGQNVTLSCEQNLNHDAMYWYRQDPGQGLRLIYYSQIVNDFQKGDIAEGYSVSREKKESFPLTVTSAQKNPTAFYLCASSSRQGIITDTQYFGPGTRLTVL.